The entry below describes one T cell receptor beta chain. Data came from immunoSEQ multiplex PCR; TCRdb stores just in-frame clones and leaves some out. The table lists about 62,000 clones, more than 75% of them singletons. Losses at the gene ends were 8 bases for V and 5 bases for J; bases not matched to a gene: 7. The CDR3 contains 14 residues. Germline V gene sequence: CDR1 MNHEY, CDR2 SVGAGI. The sample originates from a study of technical replicates of blood from a handful of donors. This chain joins TRBV6-5 and TRBJ2-5; 11 nucleotides match TRBD2. This clonotype originated in a human donor in good health. Some clones in this sample may be carry-over from other donors' samples. Sequencing used PBMCs. This CDR3 reads CASRTSGLFETQYF. For the CDR3, the DNA is TGTGCCAGCCGGACTAGCGGGCTTTTTGAGACCCAGTACTTC.